The sequence of this TCR beta chain was determined in a study of blood T cell repertoires in COVID-19. Study in general: PBMCs, B-cell-depleted T cells, or T cells provided the cDNA or gDNA that made up the material.

The CDR3 is 15 residues long. V gave up 1 base and J gave up 4 bases; unmatched junction bases: 2. Germline V lookup: CDR1 SGHTA, CDR2 FQGNSA. This clone was seen a few times. Distinct nucleotide sequences in the sample also encode this CDR3. Methods used by the authors: Amplification of reference gene primers provided the estimated nucleated cell counts. The repertoire was sequenced with immunoSEQ multiplex PCR; TCRdb's copy has only in-frame clones and lacks some. The V and J calls and clone size are taken from that table; D and trimming were inferred from the DNA. The table shows approximately 330,000 clones, with approximately 90% occurring only once.

The sequence came from a man aged 25-40 years with COVID-19, enrolled during active disease. Sequenced input: peripheral blood. The chain uses TRBV7-2 and TRBJ2-1; 9 positions agree with TRBD2. DNA for the CDR3: TGTGCCAGCAGCTTAGAAGCGGGGGGATACAATGAGCAGTTCTTC. Translation: CASSLEAGGYNEQFF.